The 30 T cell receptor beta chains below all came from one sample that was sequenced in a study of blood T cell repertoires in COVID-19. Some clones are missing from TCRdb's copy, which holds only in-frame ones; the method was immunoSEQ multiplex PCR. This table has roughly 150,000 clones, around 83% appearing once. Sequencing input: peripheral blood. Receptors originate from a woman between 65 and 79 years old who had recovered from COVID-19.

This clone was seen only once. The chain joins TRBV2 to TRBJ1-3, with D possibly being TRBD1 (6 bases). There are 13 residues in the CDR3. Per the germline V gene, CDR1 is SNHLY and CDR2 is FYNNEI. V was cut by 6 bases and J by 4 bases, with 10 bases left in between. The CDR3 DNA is TGTGCCAGCAGCGCCACAGGGGGAAACACCATATATTTT. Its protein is CASSATGGNTIYF.

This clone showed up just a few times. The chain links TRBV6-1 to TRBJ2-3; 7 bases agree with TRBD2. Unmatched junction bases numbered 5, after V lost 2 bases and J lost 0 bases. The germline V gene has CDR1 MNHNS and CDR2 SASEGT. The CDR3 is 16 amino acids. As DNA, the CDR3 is TGTGCCAGCAGTGAAAGGTGGCGGGGGAGCACAGATACGCAGTATTTT. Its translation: CASSERWRGSTDTQYF.

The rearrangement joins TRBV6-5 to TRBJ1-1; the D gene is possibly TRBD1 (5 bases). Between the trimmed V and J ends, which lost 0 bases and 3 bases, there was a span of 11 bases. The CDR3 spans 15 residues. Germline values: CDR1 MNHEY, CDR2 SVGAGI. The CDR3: CASSYSPRADTEAFF. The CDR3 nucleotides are TGTGCCAGCAGTTACTCGCCCAGGGCGGACACTGAAGCTTTCTTT.

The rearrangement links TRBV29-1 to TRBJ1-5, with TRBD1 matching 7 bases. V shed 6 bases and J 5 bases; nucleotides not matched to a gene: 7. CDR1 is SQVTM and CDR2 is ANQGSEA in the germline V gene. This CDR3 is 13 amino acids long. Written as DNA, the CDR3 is TGCAGCGTGGGGTGGACAGGACATCAGCCCCAGCATTTT. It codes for CSVGWTGHQPQHF.

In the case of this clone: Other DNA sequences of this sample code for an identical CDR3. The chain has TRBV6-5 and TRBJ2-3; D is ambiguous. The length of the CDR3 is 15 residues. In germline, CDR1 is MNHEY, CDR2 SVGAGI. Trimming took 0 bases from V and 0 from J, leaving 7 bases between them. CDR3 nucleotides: TGTGCCAGCAGTTACTCGGGCACCAGCACAGATACGCAGTATTTT. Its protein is CASSYSGTSTDTQYF.

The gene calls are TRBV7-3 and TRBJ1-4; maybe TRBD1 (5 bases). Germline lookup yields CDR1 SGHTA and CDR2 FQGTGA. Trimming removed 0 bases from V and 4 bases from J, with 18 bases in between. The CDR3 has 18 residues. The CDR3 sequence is CASSLTGRTGGNNEKLFF. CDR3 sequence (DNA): TGTGCCAGCAGCTTAACGGGGAGGACCGGGGGGAATAATGAAAAACTGTTTTTT.

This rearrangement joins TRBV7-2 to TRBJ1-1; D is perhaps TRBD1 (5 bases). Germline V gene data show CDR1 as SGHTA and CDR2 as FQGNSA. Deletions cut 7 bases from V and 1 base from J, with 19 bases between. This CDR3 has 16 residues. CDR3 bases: TGTGCCAGCACCTTTTTTGGGGGGGTGGCGAACACTGAAGCTTTCTTT. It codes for CASTFFGGVANTEAFF.

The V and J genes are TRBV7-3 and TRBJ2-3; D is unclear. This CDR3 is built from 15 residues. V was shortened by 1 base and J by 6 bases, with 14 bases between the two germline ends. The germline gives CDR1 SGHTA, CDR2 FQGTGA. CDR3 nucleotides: TGTGCCAGCAGCTTAATGGGTTCCGAGCGTGATACGCAGTATTTT. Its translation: CASSLMGSERDTQYF.

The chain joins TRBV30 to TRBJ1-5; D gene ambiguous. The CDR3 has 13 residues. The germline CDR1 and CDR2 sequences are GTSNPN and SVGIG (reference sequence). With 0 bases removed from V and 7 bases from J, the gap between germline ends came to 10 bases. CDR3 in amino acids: CAWSVRGYQPQHF. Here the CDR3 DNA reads TGTGCCTGGAGTGTCCGGGGATACCAGCCCCAGCATTTT.

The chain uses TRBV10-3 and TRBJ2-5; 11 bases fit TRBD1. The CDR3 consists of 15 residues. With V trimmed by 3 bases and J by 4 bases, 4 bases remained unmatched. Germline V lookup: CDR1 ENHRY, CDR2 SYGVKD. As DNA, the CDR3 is TGTGCCATCAGTGAAGGACAGGGGGCCCGAGAGACCCAGTACTTC. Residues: CAISEGQGARETQYF.

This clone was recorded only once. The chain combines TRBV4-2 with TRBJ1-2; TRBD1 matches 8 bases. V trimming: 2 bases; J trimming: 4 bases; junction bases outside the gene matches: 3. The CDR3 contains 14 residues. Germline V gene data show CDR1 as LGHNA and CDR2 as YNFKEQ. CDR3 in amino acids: CASSQPGQGYGYTF. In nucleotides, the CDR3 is TGTGCCAGCAGCCAACCCGGACAGGGCTATGGCTACACCTTC.

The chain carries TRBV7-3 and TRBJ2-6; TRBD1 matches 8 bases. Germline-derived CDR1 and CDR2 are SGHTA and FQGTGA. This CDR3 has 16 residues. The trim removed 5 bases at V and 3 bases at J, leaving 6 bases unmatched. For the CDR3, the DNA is TGTGCCAGCAGCACCGGACAGGGTGGTGGGGCCAACGTCCTGACTTTC. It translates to CASSTGQGGGANVLTF.

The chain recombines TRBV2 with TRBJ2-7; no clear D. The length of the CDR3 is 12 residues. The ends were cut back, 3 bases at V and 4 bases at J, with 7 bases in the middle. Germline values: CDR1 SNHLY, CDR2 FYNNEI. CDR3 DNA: TGTGCCAGCAGTGAGGCGGTTTACGAGCAGTACTTC. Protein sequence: CASSEAVYEQYF.

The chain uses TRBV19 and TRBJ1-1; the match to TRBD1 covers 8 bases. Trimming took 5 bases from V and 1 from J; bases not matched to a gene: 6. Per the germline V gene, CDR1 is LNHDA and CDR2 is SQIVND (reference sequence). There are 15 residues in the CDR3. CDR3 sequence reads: CASSGQGASNTEAFF. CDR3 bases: TGTGCCAGTAGTGGGCAGGGGGCATCGAACACTGAAGCTTTCTTT.

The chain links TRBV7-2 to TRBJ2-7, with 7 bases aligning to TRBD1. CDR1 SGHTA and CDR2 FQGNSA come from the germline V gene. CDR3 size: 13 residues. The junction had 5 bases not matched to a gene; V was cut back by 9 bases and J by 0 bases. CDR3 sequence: CASTRGSSYEQYF. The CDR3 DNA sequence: TGTGCCAGTACCAGGGGGAGCTCCTACGAGCAGTACTTC.

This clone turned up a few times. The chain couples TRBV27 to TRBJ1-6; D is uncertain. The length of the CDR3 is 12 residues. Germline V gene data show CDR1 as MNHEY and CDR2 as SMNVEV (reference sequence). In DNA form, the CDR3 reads TGTACCAACGGGGAGGGCGGTTCACCCCTCCACTTT. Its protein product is CTNGEGGSPLHF.

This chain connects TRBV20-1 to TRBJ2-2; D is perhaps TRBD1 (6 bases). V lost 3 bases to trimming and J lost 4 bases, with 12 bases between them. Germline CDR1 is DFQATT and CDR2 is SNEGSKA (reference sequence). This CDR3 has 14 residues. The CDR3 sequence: CSASQGSGTGELFF. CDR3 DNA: TGCAGTGCTAGTCAGGGGTCGGGCACCGGGGAGCTGTTTTTT.

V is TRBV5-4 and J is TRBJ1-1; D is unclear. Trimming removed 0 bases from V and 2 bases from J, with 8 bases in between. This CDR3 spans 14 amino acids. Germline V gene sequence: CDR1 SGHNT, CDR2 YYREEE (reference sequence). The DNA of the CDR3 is TGTGCCAGCAGCTTGGTACAGACCAACACTGAAGCTTTCTTT. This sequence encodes CASSLVQTNTEAFF. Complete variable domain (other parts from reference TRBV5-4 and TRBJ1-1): ETGVTQSPTHLIKTRGQQVTLRCSSQSGHNTVSWYQQALGQGPQFIFQYYREEENGRGNFPPRFSGLQFPNYSSELNVNALELDDSALYLCASSLVQTNTEAFFGQGTRLTVV.

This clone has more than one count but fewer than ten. As DNA, the CDR3 is TGCGCCAGCAGCTTGGACGGTGGTCGGGGTCAGCCCCAGCATTTT. The encoded protein is CASSLDGGRGQPQHF. The chain carries TRBV5-1 and TRBJ1-5; D unclear. The CDR3 sequence is 15 residues long. Trimming took 0 bases from V and 6 from J, leaving 13 bases between them. CDR1 SGHRS and CDR2 YFSETQ come from the germline V gene.

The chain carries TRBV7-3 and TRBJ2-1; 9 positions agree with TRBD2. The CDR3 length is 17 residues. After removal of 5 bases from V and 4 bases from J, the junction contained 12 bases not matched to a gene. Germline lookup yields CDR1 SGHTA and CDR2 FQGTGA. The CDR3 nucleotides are TGTGCCAGCAGCCTCAGCTTAGCGGGAGTGACTTACAATGAGCAGTTCTTC. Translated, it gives CASSLSLAGVTYNEQFF.

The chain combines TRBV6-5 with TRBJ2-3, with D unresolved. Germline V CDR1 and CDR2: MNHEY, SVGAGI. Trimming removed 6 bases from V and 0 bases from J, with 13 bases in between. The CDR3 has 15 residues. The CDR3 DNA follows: TGTGCCAGCAGCCGCCTAGGTGGAAGCACAGATACGCAGTATTTT. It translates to CASSRLGGSTDTQYF.

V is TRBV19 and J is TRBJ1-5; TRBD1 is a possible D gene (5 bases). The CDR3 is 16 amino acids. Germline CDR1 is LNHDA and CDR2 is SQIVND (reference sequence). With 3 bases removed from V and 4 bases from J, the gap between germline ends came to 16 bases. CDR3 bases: TGTGCCAGTAGTATTCAAAAGGGGATTTGGAATCAGCCCCAGCATTTT. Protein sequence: CASSIQKGIWNQPQHF.

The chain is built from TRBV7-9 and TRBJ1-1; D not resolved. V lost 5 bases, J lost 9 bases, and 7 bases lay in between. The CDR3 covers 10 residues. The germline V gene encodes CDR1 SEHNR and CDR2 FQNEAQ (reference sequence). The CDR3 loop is CASSAVQAFF. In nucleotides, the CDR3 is TGTGCCAGCAGCGCGGTGCAAGCTTTCTTT.

The CDR3 region has the DNA TGTGCCAGCAGGCAATCCGGGACTGACCATTATGGCTACACCTTC. This encodes CASRQSGTDHYGYTF. The chain uses TRBV6-5 and TRBJ1-2; D possibly corresponds to TRBD1 (5 bases). The CDR3 spans 15 residues. The V end was cut by 6 bases, the J end by 5 bases, with 19 bases between. Germline lookup yields CDR1 MNHEY and CDR2 SVGAGI.

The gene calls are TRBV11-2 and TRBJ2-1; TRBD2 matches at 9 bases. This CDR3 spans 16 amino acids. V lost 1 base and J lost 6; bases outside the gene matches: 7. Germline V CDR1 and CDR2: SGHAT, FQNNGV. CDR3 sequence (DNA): TGTGCCAGCAGCTTAGTTGCCAGCGGGGGGCGCAATGAGCAGTTCTTC. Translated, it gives CASSLVASGGRNEQFF.

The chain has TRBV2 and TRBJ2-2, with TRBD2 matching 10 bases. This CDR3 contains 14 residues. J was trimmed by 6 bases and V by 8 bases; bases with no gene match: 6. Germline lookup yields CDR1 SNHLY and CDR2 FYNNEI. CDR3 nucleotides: TGTGCCAGCCGCCTGGGGACTAGCGCCGGGGAGCTGTTTTTT. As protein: CASRLGTSAGELFF.

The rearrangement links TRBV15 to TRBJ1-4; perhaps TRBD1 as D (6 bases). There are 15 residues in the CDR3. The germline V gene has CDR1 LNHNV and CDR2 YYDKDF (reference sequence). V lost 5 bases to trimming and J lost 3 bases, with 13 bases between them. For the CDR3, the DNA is TGTGCCACCAGCGGTACAGGGCTGGCTAATGAAAAACTGTTTTTT. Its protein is CATSGTGLANEKLFF.

This CDR3 is CATSALGDRGWEQYF. In DNA form, the CDR3 reads TGTGCCACCAGCGCCCTTGGGGACAGGGGCTGGGAGCAGTACTTC. J is TRBJ2-7 and V is TRBV24-1; 10 positions match TRBD1. With 7 bases clipped from V and 7 bases from J, the junction kept 12 bases outside the gene matches. The CDR3 consists of 15 residues. CDR1 is KGHDR, CDR2 SFDVKD, per germline.

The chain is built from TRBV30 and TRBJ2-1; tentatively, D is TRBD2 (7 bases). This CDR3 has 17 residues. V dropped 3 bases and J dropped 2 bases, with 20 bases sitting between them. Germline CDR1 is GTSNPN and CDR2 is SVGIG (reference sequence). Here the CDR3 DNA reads TGTGCCTGGAGGGAGGCGGGGGCAACGGCGCCCTACAATGAGCAGTTCTTC. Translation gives CAWREAGATAPYNEQFF.

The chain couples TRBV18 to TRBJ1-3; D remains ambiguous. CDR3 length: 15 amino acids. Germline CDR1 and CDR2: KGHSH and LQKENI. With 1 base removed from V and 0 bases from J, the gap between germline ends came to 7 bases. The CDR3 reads CASSPRGNSGNTIYF. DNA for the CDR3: TGTGCCAGCTCACCACGAGGGAACTCTGGAAACACCATATATTTT.